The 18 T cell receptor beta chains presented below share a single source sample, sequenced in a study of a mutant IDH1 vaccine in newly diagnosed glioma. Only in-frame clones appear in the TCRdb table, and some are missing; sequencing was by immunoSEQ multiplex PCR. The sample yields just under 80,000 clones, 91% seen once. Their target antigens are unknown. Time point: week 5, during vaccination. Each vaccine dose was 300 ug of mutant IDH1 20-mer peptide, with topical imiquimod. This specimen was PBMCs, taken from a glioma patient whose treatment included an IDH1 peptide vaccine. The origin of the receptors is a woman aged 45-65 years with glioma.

The CDR3 bases are TGTGCCAGCAGCCTCGGGCTAGCGGGAGGTACGGACATTCAGTACTTC. This translates into CASSLGLAGGTDIQYF. This chain joins TRBV14 and TRBJ2-4, with TRBD2 identical over 11 bases. The CDR3 runs 16 residues. Germline loops: CDR1 SGHDN, CDR2 FVKESK. Trimming at V came to 4 bases and at J to 8 bases, leaving 10 bases not matched to a gene.

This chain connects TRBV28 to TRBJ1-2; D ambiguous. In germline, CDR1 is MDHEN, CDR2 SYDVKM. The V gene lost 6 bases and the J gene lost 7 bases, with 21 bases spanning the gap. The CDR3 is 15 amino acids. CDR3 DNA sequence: TGTGCCAGCAGCTCAGATACCCCCACAGTGGGTGGCTACACCTTC. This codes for CASSSDTPTVGGYTF.

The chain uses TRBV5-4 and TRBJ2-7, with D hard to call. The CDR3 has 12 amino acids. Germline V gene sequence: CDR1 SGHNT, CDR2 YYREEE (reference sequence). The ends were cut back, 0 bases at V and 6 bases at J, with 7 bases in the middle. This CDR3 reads CASSLGLREQYF. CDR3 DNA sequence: TGTGCCAGCAGCTTGGGTCTGCGCGAGCAGTACTTC.

The CDR3 reads CASSEAIHHQETQYF. The CDR3 DNA sequence: TGTGCCAGCAGTGAAGCGATACACCACCAAGAGACCCAGTACTTC. V gene TRBV6-1 combines with J gene TRBJ2-5; unclear D gene. Trimming took off 0 bases at V and 0 bases at J, with 8 bases between the two ends. This CDR3 has 15 amino acids. Germline CDR1 and CDR2: MNHNS and SASEGT.

CDR3 coding DNA: TGTGCCAGCAGCCCGACAGGGAGCGAGCAGTACTTC. Residues: CASSPTGSEQYF. The gene calls are TRBV6-5 and TRBJ2-5; 7 positions agree with TRBD1. TRBJ2-7 explains the end of the DNA better; the J call may be wrong. Germline CDR1 reads MNHEY; CDR2 reads SVGAGI. The CDR3 extends over 12 amino acids.

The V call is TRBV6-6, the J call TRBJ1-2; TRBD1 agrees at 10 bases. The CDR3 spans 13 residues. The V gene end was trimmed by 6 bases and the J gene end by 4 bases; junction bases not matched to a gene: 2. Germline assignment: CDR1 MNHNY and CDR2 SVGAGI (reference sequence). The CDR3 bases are TGTGCCAGCAGGGGACAGGGGACCTATGGCTACACCTTC. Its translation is CASRGQGTYGYTF.

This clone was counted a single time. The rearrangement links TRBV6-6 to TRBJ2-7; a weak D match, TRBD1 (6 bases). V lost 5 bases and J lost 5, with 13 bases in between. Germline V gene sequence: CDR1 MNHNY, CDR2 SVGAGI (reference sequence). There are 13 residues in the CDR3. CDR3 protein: CASSLDRSHEQYF. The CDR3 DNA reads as TGTGCCAGCAGTCTCGACAGGTCACACGAGCAGTACTTC.

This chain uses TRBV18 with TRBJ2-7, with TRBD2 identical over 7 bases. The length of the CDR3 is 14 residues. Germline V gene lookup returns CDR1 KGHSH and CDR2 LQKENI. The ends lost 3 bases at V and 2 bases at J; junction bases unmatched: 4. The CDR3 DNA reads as TGTGCCAGCTCACCCCGCGGGAGACCCTACGAGCAGTACTTC. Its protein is CASSPRGRPYEQYF.

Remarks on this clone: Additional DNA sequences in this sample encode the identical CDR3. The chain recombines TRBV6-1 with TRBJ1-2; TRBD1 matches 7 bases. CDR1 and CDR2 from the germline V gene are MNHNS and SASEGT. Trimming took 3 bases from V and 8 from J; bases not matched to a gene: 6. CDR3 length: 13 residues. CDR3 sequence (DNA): TGTGCCAGCAGTGACCGACAGGGTGGCGGCTACACCTTC. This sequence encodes CASSDRQGGGYTF.

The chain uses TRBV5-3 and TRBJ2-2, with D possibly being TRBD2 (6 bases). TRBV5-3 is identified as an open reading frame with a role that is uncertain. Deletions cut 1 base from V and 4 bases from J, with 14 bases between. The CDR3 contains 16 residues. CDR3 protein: CARSLPTGDGTGELFF. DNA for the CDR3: TGTGCCAGAAGCTTGCCTACGGGAGATGGCACCGGGGAGCTGTTTTTT.

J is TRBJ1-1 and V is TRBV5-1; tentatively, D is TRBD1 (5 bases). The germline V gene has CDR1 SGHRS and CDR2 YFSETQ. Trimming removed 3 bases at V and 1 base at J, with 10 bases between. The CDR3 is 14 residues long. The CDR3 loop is CASSWGRTNTEAFF. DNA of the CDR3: TGCGCCAGCAGCTGGGGACGGACGAACACTGAAGCTTTCTTT.

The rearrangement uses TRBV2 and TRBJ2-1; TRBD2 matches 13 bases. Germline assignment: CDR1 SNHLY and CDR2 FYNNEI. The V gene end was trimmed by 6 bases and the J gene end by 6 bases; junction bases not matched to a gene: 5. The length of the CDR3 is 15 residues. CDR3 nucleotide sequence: TGTGCCAGCAGCACCACTAGCGGGAGGGCCAATGAGCAGTTCTTC. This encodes CASSTTSGRANEQFF.

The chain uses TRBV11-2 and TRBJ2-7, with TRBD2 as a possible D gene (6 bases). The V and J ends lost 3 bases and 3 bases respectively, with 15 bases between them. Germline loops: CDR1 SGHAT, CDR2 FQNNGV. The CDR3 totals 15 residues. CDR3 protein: CASSFSMGLSYEQYF. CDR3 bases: TGTGCCAGCAGCTTCTCTATGGGACTGAGCTACGAGCAGTACTTC.

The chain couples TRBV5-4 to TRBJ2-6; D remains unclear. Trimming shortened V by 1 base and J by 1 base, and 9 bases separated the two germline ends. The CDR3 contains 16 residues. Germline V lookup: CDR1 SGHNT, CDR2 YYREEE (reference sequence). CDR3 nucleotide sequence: TGTGCCAGCAGCTTGAGGGTGTCGTCTGGGGCCAACGTCCTGACTTTC. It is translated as CASSLRVSSGANVLTF.

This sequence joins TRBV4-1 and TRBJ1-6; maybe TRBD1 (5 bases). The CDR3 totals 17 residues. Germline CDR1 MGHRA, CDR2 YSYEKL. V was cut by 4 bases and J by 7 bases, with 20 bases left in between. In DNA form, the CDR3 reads TGCGCCAGCAGCCGTCGGCCGGGACTCCTGAAAAATTCACCCCTCCACTTT. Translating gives CASSRRPGLLKNSPLHF.

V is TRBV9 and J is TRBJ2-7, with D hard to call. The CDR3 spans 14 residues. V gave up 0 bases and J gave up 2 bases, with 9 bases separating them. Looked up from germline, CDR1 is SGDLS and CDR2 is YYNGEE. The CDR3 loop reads CASSVDSLAYEQYF. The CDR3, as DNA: TGTGCCAGCAGCGTAGACAGCCTCGCCTACGAGCAGTACTTC.

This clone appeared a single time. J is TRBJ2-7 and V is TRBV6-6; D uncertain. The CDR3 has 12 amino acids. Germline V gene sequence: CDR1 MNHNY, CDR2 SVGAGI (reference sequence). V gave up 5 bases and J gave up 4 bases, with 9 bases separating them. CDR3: CASSPDRYEQYF. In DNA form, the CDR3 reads TGTGCCAGCAGTCCGGACCGGTACGAGCAGTACTTC.

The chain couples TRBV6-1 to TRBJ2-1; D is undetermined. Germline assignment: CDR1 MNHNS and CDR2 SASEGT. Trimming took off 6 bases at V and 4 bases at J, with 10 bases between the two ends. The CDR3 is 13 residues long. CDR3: CASRRWIYNEQFF. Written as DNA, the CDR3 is TGTGCCAGCAGGAGGTGGATTTACAATGAGCAGTTCTTC.